Listed here is a single T cell receptor (beta chain). Its antigen is still unknown. This specimen belongs to a study of OX40 agonist ivuxolimab in advanced cancers. About the research overall: Treatment of patients was with ivuxolimab, an agonistic anti-OX40 (CD134) antibody. The mean age was about 61 years, ranging from about 23 to 85, with approximately 83% of participants male. Ivuxolimab doses were 0.01, 0.1, 0.3, 1.5, 3 or 10 mg/kg every 2 weeks.

Sequenced by immunoSEQ multiplex PCR; TCRdb stores in-frame clones only, minus some. The sample has 58,000 or so clones, around 87% seen once. Overall study results and limits: By week 6 at 0.1 to 3.0 mg/kg, blood CD4+ and CD8+ T cells had expanded clonally.

CDR3 length: 14 amino acids. CDR1 is MDHEN, CDR2 SYDVKM, per germline. V lost 10 bases and J lost 7, with 22 bases in between. This chain uses TRBV28 with TRBJ1-2; D remains ambiguous. Here the sequenced sample was CD4+ or CD8+ T cells sorted from blood, taken in a trial of the OX40 agonist ivuxolimab. This TCR derives from an adult with an advanced solid tumor such as melanoma, head and neck, liver or kidney cancer. The CDR3 protein is CATSRARGRGGYTF. CDR3 nucleotides: TGTGCCACGAGCCGGGCCCGAGGGCGGGGTGGCTACACCTTC.